The 4 T cell receptor beta chains given below trace back to one sample, sequenced in a study of blood T cell repertoires in COVID-19. The table came from immunoSEQ multiplex PCR; TCRdb's copy has only in-frame clones and leaves some out. The sample holds fewer than 200,000 clones, 88% seen once. Material: peripheral blood. The receptor set was obtained from a man aged 35 to 55 with active or convalescent COVID-19.

The V call is TRBV20-1, the J call TRBJ1-5, with TRBD1 matching over 11 bases. The CDR3 covers 15 residues. The germline V gene encodes CDR1 DFQATT and CDR2 SNEGSKA (reference sequence). Trimming at V came to 3 bases and at J to 8 bases, leaving 9 bases not matched to a gene. The CDR3 reads CSASSGQGALEPQHF. CDR3 in DNA: TGCAGTGCTAGTTCAGGACAGGGGGCCCTGGAGCCCCAGCATTTT.

The J gene is TRBJ2-7, the V gene TRBV27; TRBD1 agrees at 9 bases. Per germline, CDR1 MNHEY and CDR2 SMNVEV (reference sequence). Trimming at V came to 5 bases and at J to 5 bases, leaving 7 bases not matched to a gene. This CDR3 has 14 residues. The CDR3 spells CASSPGTGWHEQYF. CDR3 DNA sequence: TGTGCCAGCAGTCCAGGGACAGGGTGGCACGAGCAGTACTTC.

The sample holds a few counts of this clone. The chain carries TRBV19 and TRBJ2-7; D may be TRBD1 (5 bases). The CDR3 consists of 13 residues. Germline V gives CDR1 LNHDA, CDR2 SQIVND (reference sequence). Trimming removed 5 bases from V and 6 bases from J, with 14 bases in between. CDR3 residues: CASSATGLSEQYF. In DNA, the CDR3 is TGTGCCAGTAGTGCCACAGGATTAAGCGAGCAGTACTTC.

This clone was counted between two and nine times. The V gene is TRBV11-2, the J gene TRBJ1-2, with D tentatively TRBD1 (6 bases). V dropped 5 bases and J dropped 4 bases, with 11 bases sitting between them. Germline V gene data show CDR1 as SGHAT and CDR2 as FQNNGV. The CDR3 contains 13 residues. CDR3 in amino acids: CASSAGQSYGYTF. DNA of the CDR3: TGTGCCAGCAGCGCCGGACAGTCCTATGGCTACACCTTC. The whole variable domain, remainder taken from reference TRBV11-2 and TRBJ1-2, is EAGVAQSPRYKIIEKRQSVAFWCNPISGHATLYWYQQILGQGPKLLIQFQNNGVVDDSQLPKDRFSAERLKGVDSTLKIQPAKLEDSAVYLCASSAGQSYGYTFGSGTRLTVV.